Below are 7 T cell receptor beta chains sequenced from a single sample in a study of blood T cell repertoires in COVID-19. Data came from immunoSEQ multiplex PCR; TCRdb stores just in-frame clones and leaves some out. This sample has around 130,000 clones, with around nine tenths found just once. Sequenced material: peripheral blood. All receptors come from a man between 45 and 60 years old with active or convalescent COVID-19.

V is TRBV30 and J is TRBJ2-3; TRBD2 aligns across 11 bases. CDR1 is GTSNPN, CDR2 SVGIG, per germline (reference sequence). The CDR3 loop spans 15 amino acids. V dropped 5 bases and J dropped 0; count of bases not matched to a gene: 4. CDR3 in amino acids: CAWGGTSGSTDTQYF. DNA of the CDR3: TGTGCCTGGGGAGGGACTAGCGGAAGCACAGATACGCAGTATTTT.

The chain combines TRBV3-1 (or the pseudogene TRBV3-2) with TRBJ1-2; tentative D call: TRBD1 (6 bases). The germline gives CDR1 LGHDT, CDR2 YNNKEL (reference sequence). The V end lost 1 base, the J end lost 7 bases, and 16 bases lay between the germline ends. This CDR3 has 15 residues. The CDR3 protein is CASSQAGTLLPGYTF. CDR3 bases: TGTGCCAGCAGCCAAGCGGGGACACTCCTACCTGGCTACACCTTC.

The rearrangement joins TRBV5-4 to TRBJ2-7; D ambiguous. The CDR3 covers 13 residues. Trimming pared 0 bases from V and 4 bases from J, leaving 8 bases between. Germline V gives CDR1 SGHNT, CDR2 YYREEE (reference sequence). The DNA for the CDR3 is TGTGCCAGCAGCTTGGGGCCAGGATACGAGCAGTACTTC. Amino acids: CASSLGPGYEQYF.

The V gene is TRBV12-1, the J gene TRBJ2-7; the table names TRBD2, a call not compared with the DNA. TRBV12-1 is assigned pseudogene status. This CDR3 has 17 residues. Here the CDR3 reads CASSFEALRDYLYEQYF. CDR3 nucleotides: TGTGCCAGCAGCTTTGAGGCCCTGCGGGACTACCTCTACGAGCAGTACTTC.

The J gene is TRBJ2-7, the V gene TRBV18; TRBD1 matches 9 bases. The V gene's germline CDR1 is KGHSH and CDR2 LQKENI. The CDR3 sequence is 15 residues long. The V gene end was trimmed by 3 bases and the J gene end by 1 base; junction bases not matched to a gene: 4. The CDR3 region has the DNA TGTGCCAGCTCACCGTGGGACAGGGTATCCTACGAGCAGTACTTC. It codes for CASSPWDRVSYEQYF.

The chain couples TRBV30 to TRBJ1-1, with 10 bases identical to TRBD1. Germline CDR1 GTSNPN, CDR2 SVGIG (reference sequence). Germline trimming cut 3 bases from V and 3 bases from J; bases unmatched to any gene: 7. CDR3 size: 15 residues. As DNA, the CDR3 is TGTGCCTGGAGCGAACTGGACAGGGGGTACACTGAAGCTTTCTTT. This sequence encodes CAWSELDRGYTEAFF.

This clone was detected only once. The V call is TRBV5-1, the J call TRBJ2-5; a possible D gene is TRBD1 (5 bases). Trimming shortened V by 1 base and J by 2 bases, and 12 bases separated the two germline ends. The CDR3 covers 15 residues. Germline V CDR1 and CDR2: SGHRS, YFSETQ. The CDR3 DNA follows: TGCGCCAGCAGCTTGTGGGGCAGGCCTCAAGAGACCCAGTACTTC. The encoded protein is CASSLWGRPQETQYF.